A single sample gave rise to the 22 T cell receptor beta chains below, sequenced in a study of CD8+CD57+ T cells in acquired aplastic anemia. Patients included in sequencing had previously demonstrated CD8+CD57+ cell expansion by flow cytometry. CDR3 and TCR beta VDJ profiling relied on genomic DNA as the template. In TCRdb, the reads were re-called with MiXCR into one record per CDR3 protein. The repertoire holds some 160,000 distinct CDR3 sequences, with under 55% as singletons. The sequencing input was sorted CD4+, CD8+, or CD8+CD57+ T cells (not recorded which) from PBMCs. These receptors were collected from a human donor with aplastic anemia.

This clonotype showed up many times. The CDR3 protein is CASSQDVASGRMLTQYF. In DNA form, the CDR3 reads TGCGCCAGCAGCCAAGATGTGGCTAGCGGGAGGATGTTGACCCAGTACTTC. This chain uses TRBV4-3 with TRBJ2-5; 11 nucleotides line up with TRBD2. The V gene end was trimmed by 0 bases and the J gene end by 7 bases; junction bases not matched to a gene: 10. Germline CDR1 reads LGHNA; CDR2 reads YSLEER. The CDR3 sequence is 17 residues long.

The V gene is TRBV4-3, the J gene TRBJ1-6; no clear D gene. This CDR3 comprises 14 residues. Germline V CDR1 and CDR2: LGHNA, YSLEER. V shed 0 bases and J shed 6 bases, with 6 bases lying between them. In nucleotides, the CDR3 is TGCGCCAGCAGCCAAGATTTCGGTAATTCACCCCTCCACTTT. Translation gives CASSQDFGNSPLHF.

This chain links TRBV25-1 with TRBJ2-7, with 9 bases fitting TRBD1. Unmatched junction bases numbered 4, after V lost 4 bases and J lost 0 bases. Germline CDR1 and CDR2: MGHDK and SYGVNS. The CDR3 is 15 residues long. The CDR3 DNA reads as TGTGCCAGCAGTGCCCTGACAGGGGGCTCCTACGAGCAGTACTTC. It translates to CASSALTGGSYEQYF.

The J gene is TRBJ2-5, the V gene TRBV2, with 9 bases that match TRBD1. The CDR3 consists of 12 residues. V shed 7 bases, J shed 5 bases, and the junction held 2 bases outside the gene matches. In germline, CDR1 is SNHLY, CDR2 FYNNEI. The chain's CDR3 is CASTGQGETQYF. The CDR3 nucleotides are TGTGCCAGCACGGGACAGGGCGAGACCCAGTACTTC.

The chain recombines TRBV6-2 or TRBV6-3 with TRBJ1-1; D is perhaps TRBD1 (5 bases). The CDR3 covers 14 residues. Trimming stripped 7 bases from V and 3 bases from J, with 15 bases between. Germline V gene lookup returns CDR1 MNHEY and CDR2 SVGEGT. CDR3 nucleotides: TGTGCCAGCAATCGGGTGACAGAGTACACTGAAGCTTTCTTT. This sequence encodes CASNRVTEYTEAFF.

The sample holds many counts of this clonotype. This chain links TRBV10-2 with TRBJ2-3, with D possibly TRBD2 on 5 matching bases. Trimming removed 6 bases from V and 5 bases from J, with 9 bases in between. Germline loops: CDR1 WSHSY, CDR2 SAAADI. The CDR3 consists of 12 residues. The CDR3 is CASSPRGDTQYF. In DNA form, the CDR3 reads TGCGCCAGCAGCCCCCGGGGAGATACGCAGTATTTT.

A few counts support this clonotype. A much larger clone lies a single base off, so this may be a read error. This rearrangement joins TRBV7-2 to TRBJ1-2; D call uncertain. Germline assignment: CDR1 SGHTA and CDR2 FQGNSA. The CDR3 runs 13 residues. The CDR3 region is CASSLGGSYGHTF. In DNA form, the CDR3 reads TGTGCCAGCAGCTTAGGGGGATCCTATGGCCACACCTTC.

As to this clonotype: A read error may be the cause here, since a much bigger clone is one base away. V is TRBV30 and J is TRBJ1-2; D is perhaps TRBD1 (6 bases). Per germline, CDR1 GTSNPN and CDR2 SVGIG (reference sequence). There are 12 residues in the CDR3. In DNA, the CDR3 is TGTGCCTGGTTGACAGGAGTTGGTGGCTTCACCTTC. This sequence encodes CAWLTGVGGFTF.

Only a few counts were recorded for this clonotype. The chain is built from TRBV2 and TRBJ2-5, with 9 bases that match TRBD2. Germline V CDR1 and CDR2: SNHLY, FYNNEI. There are 13 residues in the CDR3. V lost 5 bases, J lost 5 bases, and 3 bases stayed unmatched. This CDR3 is CASSKSGGETQYF. The DNA for the CDR3 is TGTGCCAGCAGTAAAAGCGGGGGGGAGACCCAGTACTTC. The variable domain in full, completed from reference TRBV2 and TRBJ2-5, reads EPEVTQTPSHQVTQMGQEVILRCVPISNHLYFYWYRQILGQKVEFLVSFYNNEISEKSEIFDDQFSVERPDGSNFTLKIRSTKLEDSAMYFCASSKSGGETQYFGPGTRLLVL.

This clonotype was seen many times. The rearrangement links TRBV9 to TRBJ2-1, with 8 positions matching TRBD1. The CDR3 covers 16 residues. Germline values: CDR1 SGDLS, CDR2 YYNGEE. Trimming at V came to 2 bases and at J to 1 base, leaving 5 bases not matched to a gene. CDR3 amino acids: CASSVLGQASYNEQFF. The CDR3 DNA reads as TGTGCCAGCAGCGTGCTGGGACAGGCGTCCTACAATGAGCAGTTCTTC.

This clonotype was detected ten times or more. The J gene is TRBJ2-7, the V gene TRBV6-5; 9 positions agree with TRBD2. After removal of 6 bases from V and 2 bases from J, the junction contained 8 bases not matched to a gene. Per the germline V gene, CDR1 is MNHEY and CDR2 is SVGAGI. CDR3 size: 15 residues. CDR3 sequence: CASRNSLAGTYEQYF. DNA for the CDR3: TGTGCCAGCAGAAACTCACTAGCGGGTACCTACGAGCAGTACTTC.

This clonotype was observed many times. The chain has TRBV12-3 or TRBV12-4 and TRBJ1-3, with D possibly being TRBD1 (5 bases). The CDR3 loop spans 13 amino acids. The V gene lost 9 bases and the J gene lost 3 bases, with 12 bases spanning the gap. CDR3 protein: CASTRGLGNTIYF. In DNA form, the CDR3 reads TGTGCCAGTACCCGGGGCCTTGGAAACACCATATATTTT.

This clonotype was counted ten times or more. One junction end does not reproduce the germline sequence, and a read error may be involved. J is TRBJ1-5 and V is TRBV7-9; D is ambiguous. The CDR3 loop spans 12 amino acids. The germline V gene encodes CDR1 SEHNR and CDR2 FQNEAQ (reference sequence). The CDR3 here is CASSLSTGNLDF. As DNA, the CDR3 is TGTGCCAGCAGCTTATCGACTGGGAACCTTGATTTT.

The chain employs TRBV10-3 and TRBJ2-7; tentative D call: TRBD1 (5 bases). Trimming stripped 6 bases from V and 3 bases from J, with 12 bases between. Germline CDR1 reads ENHRY; CDR2 reads SYGVKD. CDR3 size: 13 residues. The CDR3 is CAIRARVDYEQYF. CDR3 nucleotide sequence: TGTGCCATCAGGGCCAGGGTAGACTACGAGCAGTACTTC.

The rearrangement joins TRBV5-1 to TRBJ2-7; D is possibly TRBD1 or TRBD2 (7 bases each). The CDR3 has 18 residues. Germline CDR1 is SGHRS and CDR2 is YFSETQ. V shed 5 bases and J shed 3 bases, with 27 bases lying between them. The CDR3 here is CASRLFPSQGGEFYEQYF. The CDR3 DNA reads TGCGCCAGCAGACTTTTCCCTTCTCAGGGGGGGGAGTTCTACGAGCAGTACTTC.

This clonotype was detected many times. The V and J genes are TRBV6-1 and TRBJ2-3; D might be TRBD1 (6 bases). From germline, CDR1 is MNHNS and CDR2 SASEGT. The length of the CDR3 is 15 residues. V dropped 6 bases and J dropped 0 bases, with 13 bases sitting between them. The CDR3 DNA follows: TGTGCCAGCAGAACAGAGGGGGTTAGCACAGATACGCAGTATTTT. Encoded protein: CASRTEGVSTDTQYF.

This sequence joins TRBV2 and TRBJ1-2; 8 bases fit TRBD1. CDR1 is SNHLY, CDR2 FYNNEI, per germline. The CDR3 extends over 13 amino acids. The V gene end was trimmed by 5 bases and the J gene end by 8 bases; junction bases not matched to a gene: 7. CDR3 sequence: CASSWTGTEGYTF. The CDR3 coding sequence is TGTGCCAGCAGTTGGACAGGGACTGAGGGCTACACCTTC.

Ten or more counts support this clonotype. This chain links TRBV5-4 with TRBJ2-7; 10 bases align to TRBD2. The CDR3 extends over 15 amino acids. Trimming at V came to 1 base and at J to 5 bases, leaving 6 bases not matched to a gene. Germline loops: CDR1 SGHNT, CDR2 YYREEE (reference sequence). The CDR3 here is CASSLRLAGAHEQYF. DNA of the CDR3: TGTGCCAGCAGCTTGCGGCTAGCGGGAGCCCACGAGCAGTACTTC.

Concerning this clonotype itself: This may stem from a read error, because a much larger clone lies one nucleotide away. The gene calls are TRBV6-5 and TRBJ2-1; the D is unclear. The V end lost 4 bases, the J end lost 0 bases, and 10 bases lay between the germline ends. Germline V gene sequence: CDR1 MNHEY, CDR2 SVGAGI. The CDR3 runs to 15 residues. CDR3 sequence reads: CASSLTVGSYNEQFF. In DNA form, the CDR3 reads TGTGCCAGCAGTTTGACGGTGGGCTCCTACAATGAGCAGTTCTTC.

The rearrangement joins TRBV6-1 to TRBJ1-4; D is undetermined. The CDR3 has 15 amino acids. Germline V gives CDR1 MNHNS, CDR2 SASEGT. Trimming took off 2 bases at V and 8 bases at J, with 15 bases between the two ends. CDR3 bases: TGTGCCAGCAGTGAATTCGTAAATTTAGGAGAAAAACTGTTTTTT. As protein: CASSEFVNLGEKLFF.

This clonotype was observed a handful of times. The chain recombines TRBV15 with TRBJ2-7; 10 bases fit TRBD2. The germline gives CDR1 LNHNV, CDR2 YYDKDF (reference sequence). V was pared by 1 base and J by 8 bases, with 5 bases of the junction left unmatched. This CDR3 contains 14 residues. The CDR3 DNA reads as TGTGCCACCAGCAGAGTAGCGGGAGGATTTAAGCAGTACTTC. Translated: CATSRVAGGFKQYF.

Here the CDR3 DNA reads TGTGCCACCTCCCGACAGGGGGCGAGGGAAAAACTGTTTTTT. This encodes CATSRQGAREKLFF. This chain connects TRBV19 to TRBJ1-4, with 10 nucleotides matching TRBD1. The ends lost 10 bases at V and 8 bases at J; junction bases unmatched: 10. In germline, CDR1 is LNHDA, CDR2 SQIVND (reference sequence). The CDR3 is 14 residues long.